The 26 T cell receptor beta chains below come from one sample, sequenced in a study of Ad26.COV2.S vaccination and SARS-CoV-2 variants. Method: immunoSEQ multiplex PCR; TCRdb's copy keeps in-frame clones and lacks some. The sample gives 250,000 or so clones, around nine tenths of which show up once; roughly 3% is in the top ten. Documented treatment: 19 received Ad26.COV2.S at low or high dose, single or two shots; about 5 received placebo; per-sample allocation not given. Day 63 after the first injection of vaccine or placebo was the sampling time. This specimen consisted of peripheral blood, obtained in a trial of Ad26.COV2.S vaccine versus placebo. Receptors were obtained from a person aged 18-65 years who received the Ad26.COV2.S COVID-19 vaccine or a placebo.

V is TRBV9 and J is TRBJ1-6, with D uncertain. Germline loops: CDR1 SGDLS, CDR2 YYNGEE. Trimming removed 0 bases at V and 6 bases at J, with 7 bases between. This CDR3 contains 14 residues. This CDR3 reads CASSVGGSNSPLHF. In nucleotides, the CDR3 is TGTGCCAGCAGCGTAGGGGGTAGTAATTCACCCCTCCACTTT. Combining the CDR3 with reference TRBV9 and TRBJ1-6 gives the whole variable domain DSGVTQTPKHLITATGQRVTLRCSPRSGDLSVYWYQQSLDQGLQFLIQYYNGEERAKGNILERFSAQQFPDLHSELNLSSLELGDSALYFCASSVGGSNSPLHFGNGTRLTVT.

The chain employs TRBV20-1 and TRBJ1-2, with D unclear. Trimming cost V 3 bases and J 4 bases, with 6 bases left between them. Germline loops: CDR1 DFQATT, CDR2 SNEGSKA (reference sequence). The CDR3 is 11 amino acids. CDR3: CSARSPYGYTF. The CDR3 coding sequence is TGCAGTGCTAGGAGCCCCTATGGCTACACCTTC.

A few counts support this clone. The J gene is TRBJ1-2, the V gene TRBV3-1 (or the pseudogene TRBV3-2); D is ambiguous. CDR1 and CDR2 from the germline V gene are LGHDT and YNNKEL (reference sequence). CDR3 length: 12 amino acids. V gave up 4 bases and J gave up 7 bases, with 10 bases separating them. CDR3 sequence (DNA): TGTGCCAGCAGCCTTCGGGAAACTGGCTACACCTTC. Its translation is CASSLRETGYTF.

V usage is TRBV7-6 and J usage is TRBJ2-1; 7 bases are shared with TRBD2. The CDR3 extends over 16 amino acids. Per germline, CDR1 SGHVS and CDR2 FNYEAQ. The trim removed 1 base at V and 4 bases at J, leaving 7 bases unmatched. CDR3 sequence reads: CASSLGASGPYNEQFF. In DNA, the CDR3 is TGTGCCAGCAGCTTAGGGGCTAGCGGACCTTACAATGAGCAGTTCTTC.

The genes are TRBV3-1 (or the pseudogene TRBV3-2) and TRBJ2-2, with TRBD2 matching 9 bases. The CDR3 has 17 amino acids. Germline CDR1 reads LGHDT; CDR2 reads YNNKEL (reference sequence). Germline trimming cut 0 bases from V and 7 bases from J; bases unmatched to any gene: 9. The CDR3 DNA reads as TGTGCCAGCAGCCAAGATCCCTCGCGGGAGGGCGTCGGGGAGCTGTTTTTT. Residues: CASSQDPSREGVGELFF.

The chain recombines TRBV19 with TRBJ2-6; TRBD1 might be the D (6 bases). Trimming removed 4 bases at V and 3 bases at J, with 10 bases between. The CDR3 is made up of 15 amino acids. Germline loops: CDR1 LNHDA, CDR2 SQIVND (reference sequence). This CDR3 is CASSSSGVGANVLTF. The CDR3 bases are TGTGCCAGTAGTAGCTCAGGGGTTGGGGCCAACGTCCTGACTTTC.

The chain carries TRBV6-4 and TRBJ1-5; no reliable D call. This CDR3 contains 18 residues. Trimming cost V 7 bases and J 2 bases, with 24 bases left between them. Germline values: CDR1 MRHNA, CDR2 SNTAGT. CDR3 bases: TGTGCCAGCACGGGTTTGGCTACCTGGACGTGGCGCAATCAGCCCCAGCATTTT. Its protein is CASTGLATWTWRNQPQHF.

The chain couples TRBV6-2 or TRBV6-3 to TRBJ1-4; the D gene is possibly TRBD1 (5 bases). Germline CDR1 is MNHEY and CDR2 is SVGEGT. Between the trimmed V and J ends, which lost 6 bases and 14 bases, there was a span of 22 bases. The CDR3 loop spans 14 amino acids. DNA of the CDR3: TGTGCCAGCAGCCGCCCGGGGCCCGAAGTTAGGCTGTTTTTT. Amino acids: CASSRPGPEVRLFF.

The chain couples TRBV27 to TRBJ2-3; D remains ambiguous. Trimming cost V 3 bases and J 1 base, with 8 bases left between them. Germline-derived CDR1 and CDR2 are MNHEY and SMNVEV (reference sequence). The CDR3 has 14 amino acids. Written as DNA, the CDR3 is TGTGCCAGCAGTTTTGGGCTCCGCACAGATACGCAGTATTTT. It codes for CASSFGLRTDTQYF.

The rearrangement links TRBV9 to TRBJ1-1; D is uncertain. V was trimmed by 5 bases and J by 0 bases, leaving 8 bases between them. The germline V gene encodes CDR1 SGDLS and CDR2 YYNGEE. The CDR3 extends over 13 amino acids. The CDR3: CASREGLNTEAFF. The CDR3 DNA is TGTGCCAGCAGGGAGGGTTTGAACACTGAAGCTTTCTTT.

This CDR3 is CASSPGGDSYEQYV. For the CDR3, the DNA is TGCGCCAGCAGCCCCGGCGGGGACTCCTACGAGCAGTACGTC. The chain links TRBV5-1 to TRBJ2-7, with TRBD2 as a possible D gene (6 bases). This CDR3 has 14 amino acids. The V gene lost 4 bases and the J gene lost 0 bases, with 11 bases spanning the gap. From germline, CDR1 is SGHRS and CDR2 YFSETQ.

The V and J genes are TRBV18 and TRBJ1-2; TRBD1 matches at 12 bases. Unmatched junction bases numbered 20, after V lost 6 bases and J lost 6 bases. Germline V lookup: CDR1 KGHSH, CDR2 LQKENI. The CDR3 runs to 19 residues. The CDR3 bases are TGTGCCAGCTCCCTGTTGGGTGACCGGGACAGGGGGCTTCGGGATGGCTACACCTTC. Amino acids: CASSLLGDRDRGLRDGYTF.

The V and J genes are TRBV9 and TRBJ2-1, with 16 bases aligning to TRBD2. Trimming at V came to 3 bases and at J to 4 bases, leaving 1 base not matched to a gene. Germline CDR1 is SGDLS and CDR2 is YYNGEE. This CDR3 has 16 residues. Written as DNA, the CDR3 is TGTGCCAGCAGCGCGGGACTAGCGGGAGGGTACAATGAGCAGTTCTTC. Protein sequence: CASSAGLAGGYNEQFF.

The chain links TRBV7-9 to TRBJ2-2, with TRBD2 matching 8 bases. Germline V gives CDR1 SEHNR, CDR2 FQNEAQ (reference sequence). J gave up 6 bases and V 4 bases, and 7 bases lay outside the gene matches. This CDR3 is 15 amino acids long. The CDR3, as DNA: TGTGCCAGCAGCTCAGCGGGGGTTTCCTCCGGGGAGCTGTTTTTT. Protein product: CASSSAGVSSGELFF.

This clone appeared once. DNA for the CDR3: TGTGCCAGCAGTGTGACTGGGGCCAATTTGTCACCCCTCCACTTT. Its protein product is CASSVTGANLSPLHF. This chain uses TRBV2 with TRBJ1-6; D is possibly TRBD1 (5 bases). Per germline, CDR1 SNHLY and CDR2 FYNNEI. The germline V and J ends were trimmed by 4 bases and 10 bases, with 17 bases remaining between them. This CDR3 is 15 amino acids long.

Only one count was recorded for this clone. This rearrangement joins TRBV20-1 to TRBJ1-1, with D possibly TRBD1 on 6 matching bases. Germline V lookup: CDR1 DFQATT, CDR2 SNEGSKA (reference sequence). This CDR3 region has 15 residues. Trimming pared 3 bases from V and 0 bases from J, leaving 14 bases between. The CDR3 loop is CSASAGANMNTEAFF. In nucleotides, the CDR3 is TGCAGTGCTAGTGCAGGGGCAAACATGAACACTGAAGCTTTCTTT.

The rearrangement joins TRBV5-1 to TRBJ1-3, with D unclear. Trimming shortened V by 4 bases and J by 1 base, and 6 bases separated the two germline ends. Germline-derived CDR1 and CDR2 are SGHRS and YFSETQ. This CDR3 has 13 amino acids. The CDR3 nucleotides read TGCGCCAGCAGCCACGGTTCTGGAAACACCATATATTTT. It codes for CASSHGSGNTIYF.

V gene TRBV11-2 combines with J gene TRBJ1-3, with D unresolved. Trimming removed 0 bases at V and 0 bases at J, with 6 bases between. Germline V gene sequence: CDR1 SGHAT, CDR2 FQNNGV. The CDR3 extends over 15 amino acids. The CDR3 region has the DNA TGTGCCAGCAGCTTAGACCCGAGCTCTGGAAACACCATATATTTT. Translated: CASSLDPSSGNTIYF. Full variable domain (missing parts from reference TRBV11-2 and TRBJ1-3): EAGVAQSPRYKIIEKRQSVAFWCNPISGHATLYWYQQILGQGPKLLIQFQNNGVVDDSQLPKDRFSAERLKGVDSTLKIQPAKLEDSAVYLCASSLDPSSGNTIYFGEGSWLTVV.

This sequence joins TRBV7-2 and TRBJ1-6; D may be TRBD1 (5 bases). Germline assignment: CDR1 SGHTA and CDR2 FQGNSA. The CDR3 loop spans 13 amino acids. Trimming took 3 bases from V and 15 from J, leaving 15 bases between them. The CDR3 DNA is TGTGCCAGCAGCTTGGGGACCGGGTACGACCTCCACTTT. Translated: CASSLGTGYDLHF. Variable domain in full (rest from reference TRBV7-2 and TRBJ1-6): GAGVSQSPSNKVTEKGKDVELRCDPISGHTALYWYRQSLGQGLEFLIYFQGNSAPDKSGLPSDRFSAERTGGSVSTLTIQRTQQEDSAVYLCASSLGTGYDLHFGNGTRLTVT.

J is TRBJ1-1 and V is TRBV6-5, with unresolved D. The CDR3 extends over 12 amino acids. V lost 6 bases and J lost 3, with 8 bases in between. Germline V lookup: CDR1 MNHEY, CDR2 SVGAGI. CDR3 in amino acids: CASRSRYTEAFF. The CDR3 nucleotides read TGTGCCAGCAGGAGCCGTTACACTGAAGCTTTCTTT.

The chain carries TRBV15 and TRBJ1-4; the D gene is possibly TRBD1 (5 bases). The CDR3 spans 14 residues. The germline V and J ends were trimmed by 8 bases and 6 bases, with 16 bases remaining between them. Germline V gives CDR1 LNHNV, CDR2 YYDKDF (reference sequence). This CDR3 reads CATEARGRYEKLFF. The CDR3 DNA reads TGTGCCACCGAGGCCCGGGGGAGGTATGAAAAACTGTTTTTT. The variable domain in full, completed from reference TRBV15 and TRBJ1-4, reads DAMVIQNPRYQVTQFGKPVTLSCSQTLNHNVMYWYQQKSSQAPKLLFHYYDKDFNNEADTPDNFQSRRPNTSFCFLDIRSPGLGDTAMYLCATEARGRYEKLFFGSGTQLSVL.

CDR3 coding DNA: TGTGCCAGCAGCCCCGGCGGGGGGCGAGCCAAAAACATTCAGTACTTC. Protein sequence: CASSPGGGRAKNIQYF. The rearrangement uses TRBV7-3 and TRBJ2-4; 8 nucleotides line up with TRBD2. The CDR3 has 16 amino acids. Germline V gene lookup returns CDR1 SGHTA and CDR2 FQGTGA. Trimming cost V 5 bases and J 0 bases; bases outside gene matches: 6.

This CDR3 reads CASSYYQGATNEKLFF. The DNA for the CDR3 is TGTGCCAGCTCATATTATCAGGGGGCAACTAATGAAAAACTGTTTTTT. The V call is TRBV18, the J call TRBJ1-4, with 7 nucleotides matching TRBD1. The V gene end was trimmed by 5 bases and the J gene end by 0 bases; junction bases not matched to a gene: 6. The CDR3 loop spans 16 amino acids. Germline V gene data show CDR1 as KGHSH and CDR2 as LQKENI.

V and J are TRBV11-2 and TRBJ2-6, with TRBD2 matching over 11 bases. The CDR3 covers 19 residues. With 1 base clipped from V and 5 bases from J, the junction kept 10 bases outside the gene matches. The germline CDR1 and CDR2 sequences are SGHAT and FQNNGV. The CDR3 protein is CASSLVRLAGGGWANVLTF. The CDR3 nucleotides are TGTGCCAGCAGCTTAGTTCGCCTAGCGGGAGGAGGTTGGGCCAACGTCCTGACTTTC.

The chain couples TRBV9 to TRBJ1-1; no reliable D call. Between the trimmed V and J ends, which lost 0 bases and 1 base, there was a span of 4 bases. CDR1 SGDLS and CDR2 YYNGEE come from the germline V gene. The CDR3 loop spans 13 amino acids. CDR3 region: CASSVEQNTEAFF. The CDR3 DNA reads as TGTGCCAGCAGCGTAGAGCAGAACACTGAAGCTTTCTTT.

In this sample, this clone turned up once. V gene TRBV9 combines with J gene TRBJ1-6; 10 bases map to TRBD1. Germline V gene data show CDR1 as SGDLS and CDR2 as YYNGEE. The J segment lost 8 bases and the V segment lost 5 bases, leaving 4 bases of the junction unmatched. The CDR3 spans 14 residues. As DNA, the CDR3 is TGTGCCAGCAGTTACGGGACAGGGGATTCACCCCTCCACTTT. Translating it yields CASSYGTGDSPLHF. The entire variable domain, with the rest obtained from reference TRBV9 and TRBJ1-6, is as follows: DSGVTQTPKHLITATGQRVTLRCSPRSGDLSVYWYQQSLDQGLQFLIQYYNGEERAKGNILERFSAQQFPDLHSELNLSSLELGDSALYFCASSYGTGDSPLHFGNGTRLTVT.